This is a list of T cell receptor beta chains from one sample in a study of T cell changes during pregnancy in multiple sclerosis. This table comes from immunoSEQ multiplex PCR, and its TCRdb copy is limited to in-frame clones, with some not included. There are tens of thousands of clones in the sample; approximately 90% occur only once, and roughly 0.7% lies in the top ten. The sequences come from CD4+ T cells from peripheral blood mononuclear cells, collected before pregnancy. These receptors were collected from a female donor with multiple sclerosis, enrolled in a pregnancy study. Both conserved end residues are part of each CDR3. The D gene is left open where the match is weak. A clone size is listed for some rows: how often the clone was seen (once, few, many), or a class if it is expanded.

>TRBJ1-5|-|TRBV6-1|-
CASSESGGYSNQPQHF
TGTGCCAGCAGTGAAAGCGGGGGCTATAGCAATCAGCCCCAGCATTTT
>TRBJ2-3|-|TRBV5-1|-
CASSLDGADTQYF
TGCGCCAGCAGCCTGGACGGAGCAGATACGCAGTATTTT
>TRBJ2-5|-|TRBV5-4|-
CASGEARSGGETQYF
TGTGCCAGCGGGGAGGCGCGTTCAGGGGGAGAGACCCAGTACTTC
>TRBJ2-1|-|TRBV14|-
CASSPLQGTDYNEQFF
TGTGCCAGCTCCCCACTCCAGGGGACCGACTACAATGAGCAGTTCTTC
>TRBJ2-1|-|TRBV5-1|-
CASSLAGEGSYNEQFF
TGCGCCAGCAGTTTGGCAGGGGAAGGATCCTACAATGAGCAGTTCTTC
>TRBJ2-2|-|TRBV7-9|-
CASSLTGNTGELFF
TGTGCCAGCAGCCTGACAGGGAACACCGGGGAGCTGTTTTTT
>TRBJ1-3|-|TRBV5-1|-
CASSPRGNTIYF
TGCGCCAGCAGCCCCCGGGGAAACACCATATATTTT
>TRBJ1-2|-|TRBV5-6|TRBD1
CASSLDRDYGYTF
TGTGCCAGCAGCTTAGACAGGGACTATGGCTACACCTTC
>TRBJ2-7|-|TRBV10-3|TRBD2
CAISGVSGFAEQYF
TGTGCCATCAGTGGGGTTAGCGGGTTCGCCGAGCAGTACTTC
>TRBJ2-3|once|TRBV19|TRBD1
CASQRTGRPSGTDTQYF
TGTGCCAGTCAGCGGACAGGACGTCCCTCCGGCACAGATACGCAGTATTTT
>TRBJ2-1|-|TRBV5-1|-
CASSLEAGVPGEEQFF
TGCGCCAGCAGCTTGGAGGCCGGAGTTCCGGGGGAGGAGCAGTTCTTC
>TRBJ2-1|-|TRBV2|TRBD2
CASWRGGINEQFF
TGTGCCAGCTGGCGGGGGGGCATCAATGAGCAGTTCTTC
>TRBJ2-5|few|TRBV4-1|-
CASSQGQQETQYF
TGCGCCAGCAGCCAAGGACAGCAAGAGACCCAGTACTTC
>TRBJ1-6|-|TRBV19|TRBD1
CASTADGTGSSPLHF
TGTGCCAGTACCGCAGACGGGACAGGGAGTTCACCCCTCCACTTT
>TRBJ2-5|-|TRBV7-9|-
CASSLDRYQETQYF
TGTGCCAGCAGTCTAGACAGGTACCAAGAGACCCAGTACTTC
>TRBJ2-2|-|TRBV7-7|-
CASSATVSGGELFF
TGTGCCAGCAGCGCGACCGTTTCGGGCGGGGAGCTGTTTTTT
>TRBJ2-1|-|TRBV14|TRBD2
CASSQGGLAGVRQFF
TGTGCCAGCAGCCAAGGGGGACTAGCGGGAGTTAGGCAGTTCTTC
>TRBJ2-3|-|TRBV19|TRBD2
CASQRELTDTQYF
TGTGCCAGCCAGCGGGAACTTACAGATACGCAGTATTTT
>TRBJ2-7|once|TRBV5-4|-
CASSLDSWAIDEQYF
TGTGCCAGCAGCTTGGACAGCTGGGCAATCGACGAGCAGTACTTC
>TRBJ2-5|few|TRBV7-9|TRBD1
CASSDGDRVLQETQYF
TGTGCCAGCAGCGATGGGGACAGGGTGCTACAAGAGACCCAGTACTTC
>TRBJ2-6|-|TRBV7-2|-
CASSSNVLTF
TGTGCCAGCAGCTCGAACGTCCTGACTTTC
>TRBJ2-7|-|TRBV7-9|-
CASSLSGGIGYEQYF
TGTGCCAGCAGCCTTTCAGGGGGGATAGGCTACGAGCAGTACTTC
>TRBJ2-7|-|TRBV7-2|-
CASSKTDYEQYF
TGTGCCAGCAGCAAAACTGACTACGAGCAGTACTTC
>TRBJ2-6|-|TRBV19|TRBD1
CASKEQGAGANVLTF
TGTGCCAGCAAAGAACAGGGGGCTGGGGCCAACGTCCTGACTTTC
>TRBJ2-1|few|TRBV7-3|TRBD2
CASSSLAGGRVEQFF
TGTGCCAGCAGCTCTTTAGCGGGGGGGCGGGTTGAGCAGTTCTTC
>TRBJ2-7|once|TRBV5-1|-
CASSLAMVPARVGMPRSYEQYF
TGCGCCAGCAGCTTGGCCATGGTTCCCGCGCGGGTCGGCATGCCCAGATCCTACGAGCAGTACTTC
>TRBJ1-5|-|TRBV6-1|TRBD1
CATLPGTVNQPQHF
TGTGCCACCCTCCCCGGGACAGTAAATCAACCCCAGCATTTT
>TRBJ2-3|-|TRBV7-9|TRBD1
CASSFFGTGGADTQYF
TGTGCCAGCAGCTTTTTTGGAACAGGGGGAGCAGATACGCAGTATTTT
>TRBJ2-1|-|TRBV5-1|TRBD2
CASSLGGGSYNEQFF
TGCGCCAGCAGCTTGGGGGGGGGCTCCTACAATGAGCAGTTCTTC
>TRBJ2-7|few|TRBV19|TRBD1
CASSDRGSVDEQYF
TGTGCCAGTAGCGACAGGGGCTCTGTGGACGAGCAGTACTTC
>TRBJ1-5|-|TRBV6-1|-
CASSARAGFSYSNQPQHF
TGTGCCAGCAGTGCGCGGGCAGGATTCTCCTATAGCAATCAGCCCCAGCATTTT
>TRBJ1-4|-|TRBV2|TRBD1
CASTGQGRFNEKLFF
TGTGCCAGCACGGGACAGGGGAGGTTTAATGAAAAACTGTTTTTT
>TRBJ2-4|once|TRBV30|TRBD2
CAWSRGRDIQYF
TGTGCCTGGAGTCGGGGGAGGGACATTCAGTACTTC
>TRBJ1-5|-|TRBV19|-
CASSISGASNQPQHF
TGTGCCAGTAGTATTTCAGGGGCTAGCAATCAGCCCCAGCATTTT
>TRBJ2-5|-|TRBV7-6|TRBD2
CASSWTSGGQETQYF
TGTGCCAGCAGCTGGACTAGCGGCGGACAAGAGACCCAGTACTTC
>TRBJ1-6|-|TRBV18|-
CASSPQGFYLHF
TGTGCCAGCTCACCCCAGGGTTTTTACCTCCACTTT
>TRBJ2-3|-|TRBV18|-
CASSPGGSTDTQYF
TGTGCCAGCTCACCCGGGGGTAGCACAGATACGCAGTATTTT
>TRBJ2-7|-|TRBV6-6|-
CASSAQGRHEQYF
TGTGCCAGCAGTGCCCAGGGTAGACACGAGCAGTACTTC
>TRBJ1-2|-|TRBV5-1|-
CASSHPSSSSYGYTF
TGCGCCAGCAGCCACCCGTCGAGTTCTTCCTATGGCTACACCTTC
>TRBJ2-5|-|TRBV4-1|-
CASSQSGALETQYF
TGCGCCAGCAGCCAAAGTGGGGCCCTGGAGACCCAGTACTTC
>TRBJ2-5|-|TRBV2|-
CASSEQQAETQYF
TGTGCCAGCAGTGAACAACAGGCGGAGACCCAGTACTTC
>TRBJ1-1|-|TRBV4-2|-
CASSQDIWAGWQGRMNTEAFF
TGTGCCAGCAGCCAAGATATTTGGGCTGGGTGGCAGGGGCGCATGAACACTGAAGCTTTCTTT
>TRBJ1-2|-|TRBV6-6|-
CASSDRRLVDYTF
TGTGCCAGCAGTGACAGGCGCCTAGTTGACTACACCTTC
>TRBJ2-3|-|TRBV21-1|-
CASGTGRLDTQYF
TGTGCCAGCGGGACAGGGCGGTTAGATACGCAGTATTTT
>TRBJ1-1|-|TRBV6-6|-
CASSYSARLDTEAFF
TGTGCCAGCAGTTACTCGGCCAGACTAGACACTGAAGCTTTCTTT
>TRBJ1-5|-|TRBV4-2|-
CASSQRGMPNQPQHF
TGTGCCAGCAGCCAAAGGGGGATGCCCAATCAGCCCCAGCATTTT
>TRBJ2-1|-|TRBV7-8|-
CASSLGGRGSSFYNEQFF
TGTGCCAGCAGCCTCGGGGGACGAGGGAGCAGTTTCTACAATGAGCAGTTCTTC
>TRBJ2-7|-|TRBV28|-
CASSFGRVVDHEQYF
TGTGCCAGCAGTTTTGGGCGGGTTGTCGATCACGAGCAGTACTTC
>TRBJ2-7|once|TRBV6-1|-
CASSEVAFSSYEQYF
TGTGCCAGCAGTGAAGTCGCGTTTTCATCCTACGAGCAGTACTTC